These 29 T cell receptor beta chains originate from one sample sequenced in a study of T cells after yellow fever vaccination. TCRdb redid the calling of the 5' RACE reads with MiXCR, one entry per CDR3 protein. The sample includes around 310,000 distinct CDR3 sequences, around 4.4% of them seen just once. The starting material was PBMCs, obtained 15 days after the yellow fever booster vaccination. These receptors all come from a young man who received the YFV17D yellow fever vaccine.

This clonotype was seen only a few times. The chain uses TRBV11-2 and TRBJ2-5, with D maybe TRBD2 (6 bases). Trimming pared 5 bases from V and 5 bases from J, leaving 15 bases between. Germline V lookup: CDR1 SGHAT, CDR2 FQNNGV. The CDR3 is 14 amino acids. CDR3 DNA sequence: TGTGCCAGCAGCCCCATCCTTGGGGGGGAGACCCAGTACTTC. It encodes CASSPILGGETQYF.

This clonotype occurred a few times. The chain couples TRBV28 to TRBJ1-5; tentative D call: TRBD1 (5 bases). The V end was cut by 10 bases, the J end by 0 bases, with 13 bases between. The CDR3 loop spans 14 amino acids. Germline values: CDR1 MDHEN, CDR2 SYDVKM. The CDR3 sequence: CATTGTISNQPQHF. DNA of the CDR3: TGTGCCACCACCGGGACGATTAGCAATCAGCCCCAGCATTTT. The full variable domain, with the rest looked up from reference TRBV28 and TRBJ1-5, is DVKVTQSSRYLVKRTGEKVFLECVQDMDHENMFWYRQDPGLGLRLIYFSYDVKMKEKGDIPEGYSVSREKKERFSLILESASTNQTSMYLCATTGTISNQPQHFGDGTRLSIL.

This clonotype was found many times. The chain uses TRBV5-1 and TRBJ1-1; 10 bases map to TRBD1. This CDR3 spans 17 amino acids. Trimming at V came to 4 bases and at J to 5 bases, leaving 14 bases not matched to a gene. Germline assignment: CDR1 SGHRS and CDR2 YFSETQ. The CDR3 loop reads CASSLTGTGVVETEAFF. DNA for the CDR3: TGCGCCAGCAGCCTAACCGGGACAGGGGTTGTTGAGACTGAAGCTTTCTTT.

J is TRBJ2-2 and V is TRBV20-1; the match to TRBD1 covers 7 bases. The CDR3 sequence is 15 residues long. V gave up 4 bases and J gave up 4 bases; unmatched junction bases: 9. Germline-derived CDR1 and CDR2 are DFQATT and SNEGSKA (reference sequence). The CDR3 region is CSAIGLTGFTGELFF. As DNA, the CDR3 is TGCAGTGCTATCGGCTTGACAGGGTTCACCGGGGAGCTGTTTTTT.

There are many counts of this clonotype. The V and J genes are TRBV6-2 or TRBV6-3 and TRBJ2-3; 8 nucleotides agree with TRBD2. Germline CDR1 and CDR2: MNHEY and SVGEGT. The length of the CDR3 is 16 residues. Unmatched junction bases numbered 8, after V lost 4 bases and J lost 2 bases. The CDR3 region is CASSWWRGVSTDTQYF. CDR3 in DNA: TGTGCCAGCAGTTGGTGGCGGGGGGTATCCACAGATACGCAGTATTTT.

This clonotype was counted between two and nine times. The chain employs TRBV28 and TRBJ2-7; maybe TRBD2 (6 bases). The germline V gene has CDR1 MDHEN and CDR2 SYDVKM. Between the trimmed V and J ends, which lost 6 bases and 6 bases, there was a span of 18 bases. This CDR3 region has 14 residues. CDR3 in DNA: TGTGCCAGCAGCTCCTGGGCGGGGCTAGGCGAGCAGTACGTC. Amino acids: CASSSWAGLGEQYV.

This clonotype came up many times. V gene TRBV7-8 combines with J gene TRBJ1-2, with unresolved D. Germline V gene lookup returns CDR1 SGHVS and CDR2 FQNEAQ. The ends were cut back, 5 bases at V and 0 bases at J, with 13 bases in the middle. The CDR3 covers 15 residues. CDR3 residues: CASSPPNEANYGYTF. CDR3 sequence (DNA): TGTGCCAGCAGCCCCCCCAACGAAGCTAACTATGGCTACACCTTC.

The V and J genes are TRBV11-2 and TRBJ2-3; 8 bases align to TRBD2. V shed 3 bases and J 1 base; nucleotides not matched to a gene: 6. The CDR3 consists of 16 residues. In germline, CDR1 is SGHAT, CDR2 FQNNGV. This chain's CDR3 is CASSFYFSGGTDTQYF. The CDR3 DNA sequence: TGTGCCAGCAGCTTCTATTTTAGCGGGGGCACAGATACGCAGTATTTT.

The rearrangement uses TRBV28 and TRBJ2-7; TRBD2 might be the D (6 bases). V gave up 3 bases and J gave up 2 bases, with 11 bases separating them. The CDR3 loop spans 14 amino acids. Per the germline V gene, CDR1 is MDHEN and CDR2 is SYDVKM. The CDR3 spells CASSLGGWTYEQYV. CDR3 nucleotides: TGTGCCAGCAGTTTGGGGGGTTGGACCTACGAGCAGTACGTC.

The gene calls are TRBV20-1 and TRBJ2-3; D is uncertain. The CDR3 length is 14 residues. V lost 6 bases and J lost 2, with 15 bases in between. Germline V lookup: CDR1 DFQATT, CDR2 SNEGSKA (reference sequence). The CDR3, as DNA: TGCAGTGCCGACTCGGGTTCCGTCACAGATACGCAGTATTTT. As protein: CSADSGSVTDTQYF.

The rearrangement uses TRBV20-1 and TRBJ1-1; D possibly corresponds to TRBD1 (6 bases). Germline CDR1 and CDR2: DFQATT and SNEGSKA (reference sequence). V lost 5 bases to trimming and J lost 2 bases, with 15 bases between them. The CDR3 contains 14 residues. The CDR3 here is CSAGKTGTNTEAFF. CDR3 nucleotide sequence: TGCAGTGCTGGGAAGACAGGAACTAACACTGAAGCTTTCTTT.

Here the CDR3 DNA reads TGCGCCAGCAGCCAAGAGACAGGGTTGGGGTATGGCTACACCTTC. It encodes CASSQETGLGYGYTF. V and J are TRBV4-1 and TRBJ1-2; 7 bases fit TRBD1. There are 15 residues in the CDR3. Germline V gene lookup returns CDR1 MGHRA and CDR2 YSYEKL. V gave up 0 bases and J gave up 5 bases; unmatched junction bases: 6.

Ten or more counts support this clonotype. The chain links TRBV7-2 to TRBJ2-1; 7 nucleotides match TRBD1. V was pared by 6 bases and J by 9 bases, with 11 bases of the junction left unmatched. Germline CDR1 and CDR2: SGHTA and FQGNSA. The CDR3 extends over 14 amino acids. In nucleotides, the CDR3 is TGTGCCAGCAGTAGGGGGCCCCCCAGGGGTGAGCAGTTCTTC. Encoded protein: CASSRGPPRGEQFF.

This clonotype was observed many times. V usage is TRBV10-3 and J usage is TRBJ1-2, with a weak D call TRBD1 (5 bases). V was cut by 8 bases and J by 6 bases, with 10 bases left in between. This CDR3 comprises 11 residues. From germline, CDR1 is ENHRY and CDR2 SYGVKD. The CDR3: CAIWGLNGYTF. CDR3 nucleotides: TGTGCCATCTGGGGCCTCAATGGCTACACCTTC.

This clonotype appeared a few times. The chain couples TRBV6-6 to TRBJ1-2; D is undetermined. The CDR3 sequence is 14 residues long. Germline CDR1 reads MNHNY; CDR2 reads SVGAGI (reference sequence). The V end was cut by 4 bases, the J end by 5 bases, with 14 bases between. CDR3 sequence: CASSSGARMYGYTF. The DNA for the CDR3 is TGTGCCAGCAGTTCAGGAGCCAGGATGTATGGCTACACCTTC.

This clonotype was counted many times. The V gene is TRBV27, the J gene TRBJ1-1; 7 bases match TRBD1. The V segment lost 2 bases and the J segment 3 bases; nucleotides outside the gene matches: 6. The germline V gene has CDR1 MNHEY and CDR2 SMNVEV (reference sequence). This CDR3 region has 15 residues. DNA of the CDR3: TGTGCCAGCAGTTTAACTACGACAGGGTACACTGAAGCTTTCTTT. Translation: CASSLTTTGYTEAFF.

In this sample, this clonotype turned up a few times. The rearrangement links TRBV7-2 to TRBJ2-2; 7 bases are a match to TRBD1. With V trimmed by 5 bases and J by 4 bases, 1 base remained unmatched. CDR1 and CDR2 from the germline V gene are SGHTA and FQGNSA. This CDR3 region has 13 residues. CDR3 protein: CASSRDSTGELFF. The CDR3 DNA is TGTGCCAGCAGCCGGGACAGCACCGGGGAGCTGTTTTTT. The entire variable domain, with the rest obtained from reference TRBV7-2 and TRBJ2-2, is as follows: GAGVSQSPSNKVTEKGKDVELRCDPISGHTALYWYRQSLGQGLEFLIYFQGNSAPDKSGLPSDRFSAERTGGSVSTLTIQRTQQEDSAVYLCASSRDSTGELFFGEGSRLTVL.

The rearrangement links TRBV4-3 to TRBJ2-1, with 12 bases aligning to TRBD2. The CDR3 runs 16 residues. The J segment lost 9 bases and the V segment lost 5 bases, leaving 11 bases of the junction unmatched. Germline V gene lookup returns CDR1 LGHNA and CDR2 YSLEER. The CDR3 DNA reads TGCGCCAGCAGCAAGGTCGGGACTAGCGGGTTGGGTGAGCAGTTCTTC. It specifies CASSKVGTSGLGEQFF.

In this sample, this clonotype turned up many times. V gene TRBV7-8 combines with J gene TRBJ2-1, with D perhaps matching TRBD1 or TRBD2 (5 bases each). V was shortened by 2 bases and J by 0 bases, with 11 bases between the two germline ends. Per the germline V gene, CDR1 is SGHVS and CDR2 is FQNEAQ. There are 16 residues in the CDR3. The CDR3 is CASSLLYGGSYNEQFF. In DNA form, the CDR3 reads TGTGCCAGCAGCTTATTATATGGGGGCTCCTACAATGAGCAGTTCTTC.

This clonotype was detected many times. This chain uses TRBV2 with TRBJ2-1, with 10 bases matching TRBD2. Germline CDR1 SNHLY, CDR2 FYNNEI. CDR3 length: 13 residues. The V segment lost 9 bases and the J segment 2 bases; nucleotides outside the gene matches: 1. This CDR3 is CASSGGTYNEQFF. CDR3 nucleotide sequence: TGTGCCAGTAGCGGGGGGACCTACAATGAGCAGTTCTTC.

The chain combines TRBV4-1 with TRBJ1-1; D gene ambiguous. CDR3 length: 14 amino acids. V lost 1 base and J 1 base, leaving 7 bases between the germline ends. CDR1 and CDR2 (germline): MGHRA, YSYEKL. The CDR3 region has the DNA TGCGCCAGCAGCCAAGGAGACTCGAACACTGAAGCTTTCTTT. It specifies CASSQGDSNTEAFF.

This clonotype was found many times. This chain uses TRBV19 with TRBJ1-5; weak D call: TRBD1 (5 bases). CDR1 is LNHDA and CDR2 is SQIVND in the germline V gene (reference sequence). The ends were cut back, 3 bases at V and 5 bases at J, with 14 bases in the middle. The CDR3 length is 15 residues. CDR3 nucleotides: TGTGCCAGTAGTATCTACAGGAGGATGGATCAGCCCCAGCATTTT. As protein: CASSIYRRMDQPQHF. Drawing the rest from reference TRBV19 and TRBJ1-5, the complete variable domain is DGGITQSPKYLFRKEGQNVTLSCEQNLNHDAMYWYRQDPGQGLRLIYYSQIVNDFQKGDIAEGYSVSREKKESFPLTVTSAQKNPTAFYLCASSIYRRMDQPQHFGDGTRLSIL.

In this sample, this clonotype turned up a few times. J is TRBJ2-1 and V is TRBV7-2; D remains unclear. This CDR3 spans 13 amino acids. Germline loops: CDR1 SGHTA, CDR2 FQGNSA. V dropped 2 bases and J dropped 4 bases, with 6 bases sitting between them. CDR3 coding DNA: TGTGCCAGCAGCTTATCTCCTTACAATGAGCAGTTCTTC. Translated, it gives CASSLSPYNEQFF.

V and J are TRBV10-3 and TRBJ1-2; no clear D. From germline, CDR1 is ENHRY and CDR2 SYGVKD. The CDR3 contains 12 residues. Trimming pared 6 bases from V and 0 bases from J, leaving 5 bases between. CDR3 nucleotides: TGTGCCATCAGGGACTCTAACTATGGCTACACCTTC. It is translated as CAIRDSNYGYTF.

This clonotype turned up a few times. V and J are TRBV2 and TRBJ2-5, with TRBD1 identical over 11 bases. The CDR3 totals 18 residues. Germline V lookup: CDR1 SNHLY, CDR2 FYNNEI. V dropped 10 bases and J dropped 4; count of bases not matched to a gene: 20. The CDR3: CATGIVGTGGTIGETQYF. The CDR3 nucleotides are TGTGCCACTGGTATCGTCGGGACAGGGGGAACGATCGGAGAGACCCAGTACTTC.

The table lists this clonotype with a few counts. The chain has TRBV12-3 or TRBV12-4 and TRBJ1-5; D might be TRBD1 (5 bases). With 0 bases removed from V and 7 bases from J, the gap between germline ends came to 13 bases. This CDR3 contains 15 residues. This CDR3 is CASSLAGTSHQPQHF. CDR3 DNA sequence: TGTGCCAGCAGTTTAGCGGGGACCAGTCACCAGCCCCAGCATTTT.

This chain connects TRBV7-2 to TRBJ2-7; D possibly corresponds to TRBD1 (6 bases). Per germline, CDR1 SGHTA and CDR2 FQGNSA. This CDR3 is built from 17 residues. V gave up 0 bases and J gave up 0 bases, with 15 bases separating them. Here the CDR3 DNA reads TGTGCCAGCAGCTTAGCGACAGGAAAGCGAAGCTCCTACGAGCAGTACTTC. It translates to CASSLATGKRSSYEQYF.

This clonotype was seen repeatedly, ten times or more. V is TRBV4-2 and J is TRBJ2-3, with TRBD1 matching over 8 bases. V shed 5 bases and J 2 bases; nucleotides not matched to a gene: 6. CDR1 is LGHNA, CDR2 YNFKEQ, per germline. The CDR3 runs to 15 residues. CDR3 sequence (DNA): TGTGCCAGCAGCTCCCGACAGGGGATCACAGATACGCAGTATTTT. This gives the protein CASSSRQGITDTQYF.

CDR3 region: CASSQDAPGGGAVVNQPQHF. Written as DNA, the CDR3 is TGTGCCAGCAGCCAAGATGCCCCCGGCGGGGGGGCCGTTGTAAATCAGCCCCAGCATTTT. The chain recombines TRBV4-2 with TRBJ1-5; D may be TRBD1 (6 bases). V lost 0 bases to trimming and J lost 4 bases, with 25 bases between them. This CDR3 has 20 residues. Germline V gene lookup returns CDR1 LGHNA and CDR2 YNFKEQ.